The clone carrying this TCR beta chain came up a few times. Only in-frame clones appear in the TCRdb table, and some are missing; sequencing was by immunoSEQ multiplex PCR. Here the sample spans about 150,000 clones, approximately 86% being singletons. The data originate from a study of blood T cell repertoires in COVID-19. The CDR3 extends over 13 amino acids. Germline assignment: CDR1 LNHNV and CDR2 YYDKDF (reference sequence). With 1 base removed from V and 4 bases from J, the gap between germline ends came to 5 bases. The source of this sequence is an older man with acute or convalescent COVID-19. This chain links TRBV15 with TRBJ1-5, with no clear D. The sample was peripheral blood. This CDR3 reads CATSRGGNQPQHF. The DNA for the CDR3 is TGTGCCACCAGCAGAGGAGGGAATCAGCCCCAGCATTTT.